Listed here are 17 T cell receptor beta chains from one sample, sequenced in a study of blood T cell repertoires in COVID-19. Sequencing used immunoSEQ multiplex PCR; TCRdb keeps in-frame clones, though not all of them. The data hold roughly 200,000 clones, with about 90% observed a single time. What was sequenced was peripheral blood. These receptor sequences come from a man aged 50-60 years with acute or convalescent COVID-19.

This clone was observed once. The rearrangement uses TRBV19 and TRBJ2-3, with TRBD1 identical over 8 bases. In germline, CDR1 is LNHDA, CDR2 SQIVND (reference sequence). The V and J ends lost 4 bases and 1 base, in that order; junction bases with no gene match: 7. This CDR3 contains 16 residues. The CDR3 loop is CASSRLEGQGTDTQYF. As DNA, the CDR3 is TGTGCCAGTAGTAGATTGGAGGGACAGGGCACAGATACGCAGTATTTT.

The genes are TRBV18 and TRBJ1-3; D unclear. The CDR3 extends over 15 amino acids. CDR1 is KGHSH, CDR2 LQKENI, per germline. V lost 0 bases and J lost 0, with 6 bases in between. The CDR3 region is CASSPPRASGNTIYF. The CDR3 nucleotides read TGTGCCAGCTCACCACCGAGGGCCTCTGGAAACACCATATATTTT.

In its sample, this clone was seen once. The genes are TRBV7-6 and TRBJ1-3; 7 positions match TRBD1. The CDR3 length is 17 residues. Germline CDR1 reads SGHVS; CDR2 reads FNYEAQ. Trimming removed 2 bases from V and 5 bases from J; junction bases left unmatched: 12. The CDR3 spells CASSLSPLQGHRNTIYF. The CDR3 nucleotides read TGTGCCAGCAGCTTATCTCCTTTACAGGGGCACAGAAACACCATATATTTT.

This clone was counted a single time. The V and J genes are TRBV2 and TRBJ2-1, with 7 bases identical to TRBD2. After removal of 8 bases from V and 3 bases from J, the junction contained 7 bases not matched to a gene. This CDR3 is built from 14 residues. Germline V gene data show CDR1 as SNHLY and CDR2 as FYNNEI. CDR3 sequence (DNA): TGTGCCAGCCGGGGGGACTACCGCTACAATGAGCAGTTCTTC. It translates to CASRGDYRYNEQFF.

The chain uses TRBV7-2 and TRBJ2-7, with 7 bases lining up with TRBD1. The CDR3 totals 14 residues. The V segment lost 1 base and the J segment 3 bases; nucleotides outside the gene matches: 3. CDR1 SGHTA and CDR2 FQGNSA come from the germline V gene. This CDR3 is CASSLGGTVYEQYF. CDR3 bases: TGTGCCAGCAGCTTAGGGGGGACAGTCTACGAGCAGTACTTC.

The chain combines TRBV30 with TRBJ2-2, with a possible D match to TRBD1 (6 bases). The CDR3 has 17 residues. Germline V gives CDR1 GTSNPN, CDR2 SVGIG (reference sequence). Deletions cut 4 bases from V and 2 bases from J, with 20 bases between. The CDR3 spells CAWTPWRAGANTGELFF. Written as DNA, the CDR3 is TGTGCCTGGACCCCTTGGCGCGCAGGGGCAAACACCGGGGAGCTGTTTTTT.

CDR3 sequence reads: CASSTTGYGYTF. For the CDR3, the DNA is TGCGCCAGCAGTACTACAGGCTATGGCTACACCTTC. This chain links TRBV4-3 with TRBJ1-2, with D perhaps TRBD1 (5 bases). The CDR3 is 12 residues long. The germline CDR1 and CDR2 sequences are LGHNA and YSLEER. Deletions cut 6 bases from V and 4 bases from J, with 9 bases between.

The V gene is TRBV6-5, the J gene TRBJ2-1; 12 bases are a match to TRBD2. The germline V gene has CDR1 MNHEY and CDR2 SVGAGI. The CDR3 consists of 14 residues. The V gene end was trimmed by 6 bases and the J gene end by 9 bases; junction bases not matched to a gene: 6. The CDR3 DNA reads as TGTGCCAGCAGGGGGGGGACTAGCGGGCTTGAGCAGTTCTTC. It yields the protein CASRGGTSGLEQFF.

The chain carries TRBV5-4 and TRBJ1-3; D perhaps matches TRBD1 (6 bases). The length of the CDR3 is 14 residues. Germline V gene data show CDR1 as SGHNT and CDR2 as YYREEE (reference sequence). Trimming removed 6 bases at V and 2 bases at J, with 12 bases between. The CDR3 coding sequence is TGTGCCAGCACCTATTGGGGGCCTGGAAACACCATATATTTT. Translated, it gives CASTYWGPGNTIYF.

The V gene is TRBV4-2, the J gene TRBJ2-3, with D possibly matching TRBD2 (5 bases). Between the trimmed V and J ends, which lost 5 bases and 0 bases, there was a span of 9 bases. The germline CDR1 and CDR2 sequences are LGHNA and YNFKEQ. The CDR3 runs 14 residues. The CDR3 nucleotides read TGTGCCAGCAGCTCGCGGGCAAGCACAGATACGCAGTATTTT. Amino acid sequence: CASSSRASTDTQYF.

This clone has only one observation. The rearrangement uses TRBV2 and TRBJ1-2, with 7 bases lining up with TRBD1. V lost 5 bases and J lost 0; bases outside the gene matches: 3. Germline CDR1 is SNHLY and CDR2 is FYNNEI. This CDR3 spans 14 amino acids. The CDR3: CASSSQGSNYGYTF. The CDR3 bases are TGTGCCAGCAGTTCACAGGGGTCTAACTATGGCTACACCTTC.

This chain joins TRBV7-8 and TRBJ1-5; a possible D gene is TRBD1 (6 bases). The V gene lost 0 bases and the J gene lost 1 base, with 13 bases spanning the gap. The CDR3 spans 17 residues. CDR1 is SGHVS, CDR2 FQNEAQ, per germline. CDR3 residues: CASSLAEGHLSNQPQHF. The CDR3 nucleotides are TGTGCCAGCAGCTTAGCTGAGGGACACCTAAGCAATCAGCCCCAGCATTTT.

This clone has just a few counts. V usage is TRBV27 and J usage is TRBJ1-2, with 8 nucleotides matching TRBD1. This CDR3 region has 14 residues. V lost 2 bases and J lost 3; bases outside the gene matches: 2. Germline CDR1 and CDR2: MNHEY and SMNVEV (reference sequence). CDR3 in amino acids: CASSLHRGDYGYTF. In DNA form, the CDR3 reads TGTGCCAGCAGTTTACACAGGGGGGACTATGGCTACACCTTC.

This chain connects TRBV10-3 to TRBJ1-6; 9 nucleotides agree with TRBD1. Losses at the gene ends were 4 bases for V and 7 bases for J; bases not matched to a gene: 2. The CDR3 runs to 14 residues. Germline V lookup: CDR1 ENHRY, CDR2 SYGVKD. Written as DNA, the CDR3 is TGTGCCATCAGTGGCGGGACAGGGAATTCACCCCTCCACTTT. It yields the protein CAISGGTGNSPLHF.

The chain joins TRBV10-3 to TRBJ2-2, with 7 positions matching TRBD1. Germline V gene sequence: CDR1 ENHRY, CDR2 SYGVKD. V was pared by 6 bases and J by 1 base, with 8 bases of the junction left unmatched. This CDR3 is built from 16 residues. The CDR3 nucleotides are TGTGCCATCAGCGCCGCGACAGGGCAGAACACCGGGGAGCTGTTTTTT. Protein: CAISAATGQNTGELFF.

This clone was seen a few times. The chain carries TRBV7-6 and TRBJ1-2, with a possible D match to TRBD1 (5 bases). This CDR3 is built from 17 residues. Looked up from germline, CDR1 is SGHVS and CDR2 is FNYEAQ. V shed 0 bases and J shed 3 bases, with 17 bases lying between them. CDR3 loop: CASSLAGRLRGDYGYTF. The CDR3 DNA sequence: TGTGCCAGCAGCTTAGCAGGACGGCTACGGGGGGACTATGGCTACACCTTC.

In its sample, this clone was seen once. The gene calls are TRBV19 and TRBJ2-2, with D maybe TRBD2 (6 bases). The germline V gene encodes CDR1 LNHDA and CDR2 SQIVND (reference sequence). There are 15 residues in the CDR3. Trimming shortened V by 3 bases and J by 4 bases, and 12 bases separated the two germline ends. The CDR3 region is CASSINGGVTGELFF. The CDR3 bases are TGTGCCAGTAGTATCAATGGAGGGGTCACCGGGGAGCTGTTTTTT.